This entry features one TCR beta chain sequence. The antigen it recognizes is unknown. No much larger clone exists at a distance of one base, and base qualities are not known. The sample originates from a study of CD8+ T cells in alopecia areata (dated by TCRdb to 2016 to 2018). Regarding the complete study: The treated patients took part in an open-label pilot trial in which moderate-to-severe alopecia areata was treated with oral tofacitinib at 5 to 10 mg twice daily. Patients received tofacitinib for 6 to 18 months and were then followed off drug for 6 months to check for delayed response and recurrence. In both human patients and the C3H/HeJ mouse model, the study applied high-throughput TCRbeta sequencing to look at T cell clonal expansion in alopecia areata. Human TCRbeta sequencing covered scalp tissue and sorted CD4+ and CD8+ peripheral blood T cells from patchy and totalis/universalis alopecia areata patients and healthy controls. Tofacitinib-treated patients had biopsies at baseline and at 4 and 24 weeks of treatment, with a later scalp biopsy in several patients. Scalp clonality was compared across normal scalp (n=4), patchy alopecia areata scalp (n=8), and alopecia totalis/universalis scalp (n=8). RNA was obtained with the PAXgene miRNA kit for fixed scalp, the miRNeasy kit for PBMCs, and the RNeasy kit for mouse skin. immunoSEQ multiplex PCR using 35 Vbeta forward primers and 13 Jbeta reverse primers was used to amplify TCRbeta CDR3 regions.

Beyond this particular receptor, the publication reports: Compared with mice, TCR sequences shared between patients were less clear, possibly partly because of HLA diversity across the patient population. Lesional scalp, especially in alopecia totalis/universalis, showed higher clonality and more expanded CD8+ clones than normal scalp, suggesting antigenic drive. Unlike mouse skin, where gammadelta T cells dominate, normal human skin contains resident alphabeta T cells that get sequenced too, which complicates analysis of the scalp TCR repertoire.

The sample's time point label, in plain terms: baseline before oral tofacitinib. Lesional scalp punch biopsies and peripheral blood were obtained from alopecia areata patients. After PBMCs were isolated by density centrifugation and stained for CD3, CD4 and CD8, a FACSAria was used to sort CD4+ and CD8+ T cells. For this chain, trimming is 4 bases at the V end and 10 bases at the J end, and the number of junction bases without a gene match is 7. Reading from cysteine to phenylalanine, the CDR3 counts 15 amino acids. Just the 45-base CDR3 DNA is kept, in frame starting at base 1. As encoded in the germline V gene, CDR1 is SGHTS while CDR2 is YDEGEE. Libraries were built with the immunoSEQ multiplex PCR assay. For TCR sequencing, RNA was extracted from every sample and reverse transcribed into cDNA to serve as template. First-strand cDNA was synthesized using SuperScript III with a 2:1 mix of oligo-dT and random hexamers. Amplification bias was assessed with a synthetic immune receptor repertoire, and residual bias was removed computationally. The study's own analysis went as follows. After raw reads were preprocessed to remove errors, the CDR3 was defined following IMGT conventions as running from the conserved cysteine to phenylalanine. Clonality was calculated as 1 minus Shannon entropy normalized by log2 of the number of productive unique TCRs. Whether scalp clones were CD4 or CD8 was inferred by matching scalp TCRbeta sequences against CD4 and CD8 repertoires sorted from blood. The table was pulled from immuneACCESS by TCRdb, which kept in-frame rearrangements only. Such tables lose some clones; where checked, under half of the loss comes from unresolved V genes, and the rest has no known cause. That table gives V, J and clone size, and the DNA gave D and trimming. For this sample there are more than 100,000 clones; roughly 54% appear just once. The ten largest clones capture roughly 4.3% of the sample.

The rearrangement joined TRBV5-8 to TRBJ1-6, and 11 junction bases match TRBD1. This TCR came from a human donor with alopecia areata. The material sequenced was CD4+ T cells sorted from blood, taken at week 0. The CDR3 loop reads CASSGTDRGPSPLHF. The DNA sequence is given as TGTGCCAGCAGCGGCACGGACAGGGGGCCGTCACCCCTCCACTTT. The full variable domain, with segments outside the CDR3 supplied by the reference TRBV5-8 and TRBJ1-6 proteins, appears as EAGVTQSPTHLIKTRGQQATLRCSPISGHTSVYWYQQALGLGLQFLLWYDEGEERNRGNFPPRFSGRQFPNYSSELNVNALELEDSALYLCASSGTDRGPSPLHFGNGTRLTVT.